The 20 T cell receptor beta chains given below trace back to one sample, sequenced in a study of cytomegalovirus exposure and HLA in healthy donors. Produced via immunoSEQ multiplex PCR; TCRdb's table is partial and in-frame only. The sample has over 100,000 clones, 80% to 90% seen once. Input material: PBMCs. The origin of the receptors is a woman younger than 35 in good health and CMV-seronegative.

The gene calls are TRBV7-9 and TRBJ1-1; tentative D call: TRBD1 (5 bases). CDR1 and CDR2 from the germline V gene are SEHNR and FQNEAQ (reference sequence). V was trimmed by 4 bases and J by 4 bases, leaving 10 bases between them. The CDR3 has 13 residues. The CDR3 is CASSSRGSTEAFF. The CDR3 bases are TGTGCCAGCAGCTCAAGGGGTAGCACTGAAGCTTTCTTT.

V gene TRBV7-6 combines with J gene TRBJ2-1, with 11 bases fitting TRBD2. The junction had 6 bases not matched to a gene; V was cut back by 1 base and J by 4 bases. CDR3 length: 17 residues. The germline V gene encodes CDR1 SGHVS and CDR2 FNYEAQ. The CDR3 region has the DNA TGTGCCAGCAGCTTAGGACTAGCGGGGAGGCTTTACAATGAGCAGTTCTTC. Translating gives CASSLGLAGRLYNEQFF. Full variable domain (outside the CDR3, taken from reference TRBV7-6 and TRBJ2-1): GAGVSQSPRYKVTKRGQDVALRCDPISGHVSLYWYRQALGQGPEFLTYFNYEAQQDKSGLPNDRFSAERPEGSISTLTIQRTEQRDSAMYRCASSLGLAGRLYNEQFFGPGTRLTVL.

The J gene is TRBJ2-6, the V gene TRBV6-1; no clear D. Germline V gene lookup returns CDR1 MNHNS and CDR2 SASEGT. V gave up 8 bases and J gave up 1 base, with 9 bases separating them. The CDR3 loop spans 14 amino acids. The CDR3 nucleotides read TGTGCCAGCGCTACGACTTCTGGGGCCAACGTCCTGACTTTC. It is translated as CASATTSGANVLTF.

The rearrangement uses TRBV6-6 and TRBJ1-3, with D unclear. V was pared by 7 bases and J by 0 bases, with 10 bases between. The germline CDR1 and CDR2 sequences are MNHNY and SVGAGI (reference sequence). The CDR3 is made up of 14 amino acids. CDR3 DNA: TGTGCCAGCACCCTCCGGGTCTCTGGAAACACCATATATTTT. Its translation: CASTLRVSGNTIYF.

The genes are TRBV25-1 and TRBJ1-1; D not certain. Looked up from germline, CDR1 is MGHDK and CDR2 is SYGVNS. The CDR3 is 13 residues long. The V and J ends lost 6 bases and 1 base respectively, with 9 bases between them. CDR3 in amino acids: CASRNTGNTEAFF. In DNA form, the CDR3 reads TGTGCCAGCAGAAATACCGGGAACACTGAAGCTTTCTTT.

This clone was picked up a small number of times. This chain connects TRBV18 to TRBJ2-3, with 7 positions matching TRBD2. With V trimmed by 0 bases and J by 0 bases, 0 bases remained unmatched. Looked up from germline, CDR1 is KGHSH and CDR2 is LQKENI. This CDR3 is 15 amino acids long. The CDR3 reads CASSPPSGSTDTQYF. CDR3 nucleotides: TGTGCCAGCTCACCACCTAGCGGGAGCACAGATACGCAGTATTTT.

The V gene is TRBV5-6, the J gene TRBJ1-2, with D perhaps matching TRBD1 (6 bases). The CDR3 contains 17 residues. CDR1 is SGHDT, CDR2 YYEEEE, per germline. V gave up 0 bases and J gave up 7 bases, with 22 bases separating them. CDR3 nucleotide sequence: TGTGCCAGCAGCTTGGGGCTACCGGGACACAGGACGGTTGGCTACACCTTC. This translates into CASSLGLPGHRTVGYTF.

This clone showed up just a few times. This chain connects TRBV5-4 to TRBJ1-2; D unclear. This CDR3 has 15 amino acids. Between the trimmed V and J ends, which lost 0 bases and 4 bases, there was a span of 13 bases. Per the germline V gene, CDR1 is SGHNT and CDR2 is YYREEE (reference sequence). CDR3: CASSLERESSYGYTF. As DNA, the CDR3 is TGTGCCAGCAGCTTGGAACGGGAGAGCTCCTATGGCTACACCTTC.

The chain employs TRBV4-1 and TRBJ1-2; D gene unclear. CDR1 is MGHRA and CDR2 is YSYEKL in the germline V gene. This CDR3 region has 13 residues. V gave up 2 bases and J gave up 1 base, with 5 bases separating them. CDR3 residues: CASSQTHNYGYTF. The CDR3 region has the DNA TGCGCCAGCAGCCAAACTCATAACTATGGCTACACCTTC.

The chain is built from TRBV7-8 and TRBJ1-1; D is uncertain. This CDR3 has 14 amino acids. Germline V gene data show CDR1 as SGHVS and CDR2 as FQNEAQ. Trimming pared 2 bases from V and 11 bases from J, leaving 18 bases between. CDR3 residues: CASSLRPEGVRAFF. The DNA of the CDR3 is TGTGCCAGCAGCTTAAGGCCGGAGGGCGTGCGGGCTTTCTTT. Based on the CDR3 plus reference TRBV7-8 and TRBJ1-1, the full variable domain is GAGVSQSPRYKVAKRGQDVALRCDPISGHVSLFWYQQALGQGPEFLTYFQNEAQLDKSGLPSDRFFAERPEGSVSTLKIQRTQQEDSAVYLCASSLRPEGVRAFFGQGTRLTVV.

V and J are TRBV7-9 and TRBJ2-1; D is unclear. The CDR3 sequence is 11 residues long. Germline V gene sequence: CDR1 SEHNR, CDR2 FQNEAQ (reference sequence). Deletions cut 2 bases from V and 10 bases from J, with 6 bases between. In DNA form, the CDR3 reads TGTGCCAGCAGCTTAACGGAGGAGCAGTTCTTC. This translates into CASSLTEEQFF.

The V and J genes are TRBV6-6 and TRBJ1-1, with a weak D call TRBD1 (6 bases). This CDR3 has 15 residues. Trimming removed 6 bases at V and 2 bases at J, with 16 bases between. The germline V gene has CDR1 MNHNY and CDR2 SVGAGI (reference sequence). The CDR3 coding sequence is TGTGCCAGCAGACCGGGACACTTGATTAACACTGAAGCTTTCTTT. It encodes CASRPGHLINTEAFF.

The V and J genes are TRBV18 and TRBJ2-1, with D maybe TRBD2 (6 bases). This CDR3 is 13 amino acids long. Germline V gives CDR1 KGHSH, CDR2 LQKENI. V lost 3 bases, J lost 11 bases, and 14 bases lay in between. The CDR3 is CASSPGRGTKQFF. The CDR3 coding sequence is TGTGCCAGCTCACCCGGTCGGGGGACCAAGCAGTTCTTC.

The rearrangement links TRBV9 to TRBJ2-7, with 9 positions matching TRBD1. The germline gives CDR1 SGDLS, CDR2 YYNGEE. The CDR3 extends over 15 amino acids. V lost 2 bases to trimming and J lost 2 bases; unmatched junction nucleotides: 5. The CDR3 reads CASSVTGTGTYEQYF. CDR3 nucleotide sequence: TGTGCCAGCAGCGTCACCGGGACAGGGACCTACGAGCAGTACTTC.

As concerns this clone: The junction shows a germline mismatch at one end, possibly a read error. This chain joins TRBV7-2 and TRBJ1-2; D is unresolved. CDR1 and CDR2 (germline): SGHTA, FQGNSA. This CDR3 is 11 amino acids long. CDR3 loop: CASSLPVPGYF. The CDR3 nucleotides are TGTGCCAGCAGTCTCCCGGTCCCGGGATACTTC. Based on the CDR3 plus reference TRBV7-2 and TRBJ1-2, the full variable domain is GAGVSQSPSNKVTEKGKDVELRCDPISGHTALYWYRQSLGQGLEFLIYFQGNSAPDKSGLPSDRFSAERTGGSVSTLTIQRTQQEDSAVYLCASSLPVPGYFGSGTRLTVV.

CDR3 sequence (DNA): TGTGCCAGCTCACCATTGGGGAGGGATGAAGCTTTCTTT. This gives the protein CASSPLGRDEAFF. The genes are TRBV18 and TRBJ1-1, with no clear D. Looked up from germline, CDR1 is KGHSH and CDR2 is LQKENI. The CDR3 length is 13 residues. Trimming removed 2 bases from V and 7 bases from J, with 11 bases in between.

The CDR3 region is CASSVGAGDGTEAFF. The CDR3 region has the DNA TGTGCCAGCAGCGTAGGGGCAGGGGATGGAACTGAAGCTTTCTTT. The chain couples TRBV9 to TRBJ1-1, with D possibly matching TRBD1 (6 bases). CDR3 length: 15 residues. The germline gives CDR1 SGDLS, CDR2 YYNGEE. Trimming pared 0 bases from V and 5 bases from J, leaving 14 bases between.

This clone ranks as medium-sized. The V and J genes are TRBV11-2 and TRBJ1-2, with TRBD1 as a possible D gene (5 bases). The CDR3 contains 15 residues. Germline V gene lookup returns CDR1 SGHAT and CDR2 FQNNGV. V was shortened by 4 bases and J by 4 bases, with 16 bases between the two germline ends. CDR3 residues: CASSSTGTSLYGYTF. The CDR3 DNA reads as TGTGCCAGCAGCTCAACAGGTACCTCCCTCTATGGCTACACCTTC.

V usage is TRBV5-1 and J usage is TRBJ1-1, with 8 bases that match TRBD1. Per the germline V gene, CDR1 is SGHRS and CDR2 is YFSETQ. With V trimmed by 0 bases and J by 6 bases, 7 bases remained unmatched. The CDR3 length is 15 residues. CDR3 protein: CASSLAISRGPEAFF. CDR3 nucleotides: TGCGCCAGCAGCTTGGCCATAAGCAGGGGGCCTGAAGCTTTCTTT.

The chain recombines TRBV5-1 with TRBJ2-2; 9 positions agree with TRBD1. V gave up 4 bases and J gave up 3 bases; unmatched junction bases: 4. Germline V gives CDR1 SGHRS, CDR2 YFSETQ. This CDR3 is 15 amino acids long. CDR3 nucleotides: TGCGCCAGCAGCCCCGGGACAGGGTACACCGGGGAGCTGTTTTTT. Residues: CASSPGTGYTGELFF.